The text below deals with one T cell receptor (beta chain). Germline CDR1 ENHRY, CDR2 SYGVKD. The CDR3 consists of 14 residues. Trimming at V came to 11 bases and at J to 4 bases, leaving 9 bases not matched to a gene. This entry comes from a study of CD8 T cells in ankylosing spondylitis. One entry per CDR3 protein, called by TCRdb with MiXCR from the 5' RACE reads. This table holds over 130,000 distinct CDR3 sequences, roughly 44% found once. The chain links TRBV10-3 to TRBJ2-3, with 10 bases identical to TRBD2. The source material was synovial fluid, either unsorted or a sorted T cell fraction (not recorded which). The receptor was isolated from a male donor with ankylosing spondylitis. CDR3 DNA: TGTGCCGGCGGTCCTAGCGGGGGTTCAGATACGCAGTATTTT. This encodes CAGGPSGGSDTQYF.